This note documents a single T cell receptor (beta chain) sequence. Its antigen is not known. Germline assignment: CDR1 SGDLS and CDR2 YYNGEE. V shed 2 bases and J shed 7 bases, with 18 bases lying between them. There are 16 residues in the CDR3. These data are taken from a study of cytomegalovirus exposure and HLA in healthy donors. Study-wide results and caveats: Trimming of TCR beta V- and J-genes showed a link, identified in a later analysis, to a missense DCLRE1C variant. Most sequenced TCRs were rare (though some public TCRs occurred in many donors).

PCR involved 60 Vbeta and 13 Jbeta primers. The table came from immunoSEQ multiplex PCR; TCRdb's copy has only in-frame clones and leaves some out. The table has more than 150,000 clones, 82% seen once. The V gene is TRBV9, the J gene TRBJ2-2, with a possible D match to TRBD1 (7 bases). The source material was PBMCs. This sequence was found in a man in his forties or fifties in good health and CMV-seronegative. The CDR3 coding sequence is TGTGCCAGCAGCGTGGAGGGGGCGGTATCGGGCGGGGAGCTGTTTTTT. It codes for CASSVEGAVSGGELFF.